This TCR beta chain was retrieved from a study of cytotoxic CD8 clonotypes in ibrutinib-treated CLL. As concerns this clone: Its antigen is undetermined. Other DNA sequences in the same sample also yield this CDR3.

Study conclusions and caveats: Sustained-remission and progressing patients had different sampling times.

Sequencing used immunoSEQ multiplex PCR; TCRdb keeps in-frame clones, though not all of them. The sample consists of 120,000 to 150,000 clones, roughly 80% of them appearing once. The source was PBMCs, collected after 12 months of ibrutinib treatment. The clonotype originates from a human donor with chronic lymphocytic leukemia.

The CDR3 spells CASSRGYEQYF. In nucleotides, the CDR3 is TGTGCCAGCAGTAGGGGCTACGAGCAGTACTTC. V usage is TRBV6-5 and J usage is TRBJ2-7, with a tentative D call TRBD1 (5 bases). V dropped 5 bases and J dropped 3 bases, with 5 bases sitting between them. CDR3 size: 11 residues. Germline V gene lookup returns CDR1 MNHEY and CDR2 SVGAGI.